One and the same sample provided the 21 T cell receptor beta chains below, sequenced in a study of blood T cell repertoires in COVID-19. Data came from immunoSEQ multiplex PCR; TCRdb stores just in-frame clones and leaves some out. The sample gives about 240,000 clones, roughly 86% of which show up once; 9% to 15% is in the top ten. The sequencing input was peripheral blood. All receptors derive from a man aged 80 or over with acute or convalescent COVID-19.

V gene TRBV29-1 combines with J gene TRBJ1-3; 10 bases map to TRBD1. Germline assignment: CDR1 SQVTM and CDR2 ANQGSEA. The ends lost 7 bases at V and 4 bases at J; junction bases unmatched: 4. This CDR3 is built from 13 residues. CDR3 sequence reads: CSALTGGGNTIYF. The CDR3 DNA is TGCAGCGCATTGACAGGGGGCGGAAACACCATATATTTT.

This sequence joins TRBV3-1 (or the pseudogene TRBV3-2) and TRBJ1-3; D is undetermined. The CDR3 spans 18 residues. V was shortened by 0 bases and J by 0 bases, with 15 bases between the two germline ends. Germline CDR1 reads LGHDT; CDR2 reads YNNKEL (reference sequence). The CDR3 is CASSQDIGIAASGNTIYF. DNA of the CDR3: TGTGCCAGCAGCCAAGATATAGGTATAGCAGCCTCTGGAAACACCATATATTTT.

The V gene is TRBV24-1, the J gene TRBJ1-5; 7 nucleotides agree with TRBD1. CDR3 size: 15 residues. Germline V gene data show CDR1 as KGHDR and CDR2 as SFDVKD. The trim removed 4 bases at V and 3 bases at J, leaving 5 bases unmatched. CDR3: CATSDRQGFNQPQHF. CDR3 coding DNA: TGTGCCACCAGTGACCGACAGGGATTCAATCAGCCCCAGCATTTT.

The chain joins TRBV19 to TRBJ2-7, with 9 bases aligning to TRBD1. The V and J ends lost 1 base and 2 bases, in that order; junction bases with no gene match: 3. This CDR3 contains 15 residues. Germline CDR1 is LNHDA and CDR2 is SQIVND (reference sequence). The CDR3 DNA follows: TGTGCCAGTAGTATAGGGACAGGGGAAGCCTACGAGCAGTACTTC. Protein product: CASSIGTGEAYEQYF.

The DNA of the CDR3 is TGTGCCAGCAGTTTTGTCTCAGGCTACGAGCAGTACTTC. Translation gives CASSFVSGYEQYF. This sequence joins TRBV27 and TRBJ2-7; D remains unclear. Per germline, CDR1 MNHEY and CDR2 SMNVEV (reference sequence). V was trimmed by 3 bases and J by 3 bases, leaving 9 bases between them. The CDR3 length is 13 residues.

The chain combines TRBV6-5 with TRBJ2-7; 8 bases agree with TRBD1. Germline loops: CDR1 MNHEY, CDR2 SVGAGI. The CDR3 length is 15 residues. V lost 7 bases and J lost 3; bases outside the gene matches: 11. The CDR3 loop reads CASTTPRTGLYEQYF. CDR3 nucleotide sequence: TGTGCCAGCACCACCCCCCGGACAGGGCTCTACGAGCAGTACTTC.

The chain joins TRBV6-5 to TRBJ2-4; possibly TRBD1 for D (5 bases). The CDR3 has 14 amino acids. V was trimmed by 9 bases and J by 2 bases, leaving 14 bases between them. The germline V gene encodes CDR1 MNHEY and CDR2 SVGAGI. As DNA, the CDR3 is TGTGCCAGTGCTTCAGGGTTTCCCAAAAACATTCAGTACTTC. This translates into CASASGFPKNIQYF.

This clone was observed a handful of times. V and J are TRBV2 and TRBJ2-7; D is uncertain. Trimming took off 8 bases at V and 1 base at J, with 15 bases between the two ends. The CDR3 is 14 residues long. The germline CDR1 and CDR2 sequences are SNHLY and FYNNEI. As DNA, the CDR3 is TGTGCCAGCCCGGTGCAGGTAAGGTCCTACGAGCAGTACTTC. It translates to CASPVQVRSYEQYF.

This clone is a singleton in its sample. The V call is TRBV9, the J call TRBJ1-2; 8 positions match TRBD1. This CDR3 region has 14 residues. Germline loops: CDR1 SGDLS, CDR2 YYNGEE. With V trimmed by 3 bases and J by 5 bases, 6 bases remained unmatched. The CDR3 region has the DNA TGTGCCAGCAGCGCCGGACAGGGTGGTTATGGCTACACCTTC. Amino acids: CASSAGQGGYGYTF. The whole variable domain, remainder taken from reference TRBV9 and TRBJ1-2, is DSGVTQTPKHLITATGQRVTLRCSPRSGDLSVYWYQQSLDQGLQFLIQYYNGEERAKGNILERFSAQQFPDLHSELNLSSLELGDSALYFCASSAGQGGYGYTFGSGTRLTVV.

The chain uses TRBV7-3 and TRBJ1-1; D unclear. There are 13 residues in the CDR3. Germline loops: CDR1 SGHTA, CDR2 FQGTGA. V lost 3 bases and J 6 bases, leaving 11 bases between the germline ends. The CDR3 loop is CASSFREISEAFF. DNA of the CDR3: TGTGCCAGCAGCTTTCGTGAGATTTCTGAAGCTTTCTTT. Full variable domain (missing parts from reference TRBV7-3 and TRBJ1-1): GAGVSQTPSNKVTEKGKYVELRCDPISGHTALYWYRQSLGQGPEFLIYFQGTGAADDSGLPNDRFFAVRPEGSVSTLKIQRTERGDSAVYLCASSFREISEAFFGQGTRLTVV.

Concerning this clone: One end of the junction is discordant with germline, which a read error may explain. The chain couples TRBV3-1 (or the pseudogene TRBV3-2) to TRBJ2-1; tentatively, D is TRBD1 (6 bases). This CDR3 has 14 residues. Germline CDR1 and CDR2: LGHDT and YNNKEL (reference sequence). Here the CDR3 reads CASTQMGANNEQFF. The CDR3 nucleotides read TGTGCCAGCACCCAAATGGGGGCTAACAATGAGCAGTTCTTC.

V usage is TRBV4-2 and J usage is TRBJ1-5; D uncertain. Germline V lookup: CDR1 LGHNA, CDR2 YNFKEQ. This CDR3 has 16 amino acids. V was shortened by 0 bases and J by 3 bases, with 12 bases between the two germline ends. The CDR3 sequence is CASSQEALLVNQPQHF. The CDR3 nucleotides are TGTGCCAGCAGCCAAGAAGCGCTATTAGTCAATCAGCCCCAGCATTTT.

In its sample, this clone was seen once. The CDR3 reads CASSLLDRSNTAFF. The CDR3 DNA follows: TGTGCCAGCAGCCTACTGGACAGGAGTAATACAGCTTTCTTT. This sequence joins TRBV27 and TRBJ1-1, with TRBD1 matching 7 bases. Trimming cost V 6 bases and J 10 bases; bases outside gene matches: 14. The CDR3 is 14 residues long. CDR1 and CDR2 (germline): MNHEY, SMNVEV (reference sequence).

This rearrangement joins TRBV6-5 to TRBJ2-3; D possibly corresponds to TRBD2 (6 bases). The CDR3 has 15 amino acids. Trimming shortened V by 6 bases and J by 2 bases, and 15 bases separated the two germline ends. The germline V gene has CDR1 MNHEY and CDR2 SVGAGI. The CDR3 is CASREGPHYTDTQYF. The CDR3 DNA reads as TGTGCCAGCAGGGAGGGACCGCACTACACAGATACGCAGTATTTT.

This clone was seen once. The chain combines TRBV7-3 with TRBJ2-1; the D gene is possibly TRBD2 (5 bases). Between the trimmed V and J ends, which lost 4 bases and 6 bases, there was a span of 13 bases. The CDR3 totals 14 residues. Looked up from germline, CDR1 is SGHTA and CDR2 is FQGTGA. The CDR3 reads CASSSRPGSNEQFF. CDR3 DNA sequence: TGTGCCAGCAGCTCCCGACCGGGGTCCAATGAGCAGTTCTTC.

In regard to this clone: A read error may produce the germline difference seen at one junction end. V is TRBV6-5 and J is TRBJ2-2; D unclear. Per germline, CDR1 MNHEY and CDR2 SVGAGI. CDR3 length: 16 amino acids. The CDR3 bases are TGTGCCAGCAGTTACGTGGGCCCCGAGAACGCCGGGGAGCTGTTTTTT. This translates into CASSYVGPENAGELFF.

This clone was counted between two and nine times. The rearrangement links TRBV20-1 to TRBJ1-1; D not certain. The germline gives CDR1 DFQATT, CDR2 SNEGSKA (reference sequence). The length of the CDR3 is 10 residues. Trimming took off 3 bases at V and 9 bases at J, with 8 bases between the two ends. CDR3: CSASESKAFF. CDR3 in DNA: TGCAGTGCTAGTGAGTCAAAAGCTTTCTTT.

Note on this clone: Other DNA sequences in this specimen translate into the identical CDR3. The V and J genes are TRBV5-1 and TRBJ2-3, with D maybe TRBD2 (6 bases). Germline-derived CDR1 and CDR2 are SGHRS and YFSETQ. The V and J ends lost 0 bases and 3 bases respectively, with 11 bases between them. The CDR3 spans 15 residues. The CDR3 DNA reads as TGCGCCAGCAGCTTGGGACTAGTGAGTACAGATACGCAGTATTTT. Translating gives CASSLGLVSTDTQYF.

This clone came up a few times. The chain combines TRBV19 with TRBJ2-3; TRBD1 agrees at 7 bases. V lost 9 bases, J lost 3 bases, and 3 bases stayed unmatched. Looked up from germline, CDR1 is LNHDA and CDR2 is SQIVND (reference sequence). The CDR3 runs 12 residues. CDR3 loop: CASSQGTDTQYF. Written as DNA, the CDR3 is TGTGCCAGCTCACAGGGGACAGATACGCAGTATTTT.

The chain couples TRBV28 to TRBJ1-2, with D possibly matching TRBD1 (5 bases). This CDR3 spans 13 amino acids. V lost 8 bases and J 2 bases, leaving 12 bases between the germline ends. Germline V CDR1 and CDR2: MDHEN, SYDVKM. In DNA form, the CDR3 reads TGTGCCAGCCTACAGGCTATCAACTATGGCTACACCTTC. As protein: CASLQAINYGYTF.

The gene calls are TRBV28 and TRBJ2-7; D not resolved. The V end was cut by 7 bases, the J end by 3 bases, with 13 bases between. CDR1 is MDHEN, CDR2 SYDVKM, per germline. The CDR3 covers 13 residues. CDR3 sequence reads: CASTSGAVYEQYF. In DNA form, the CDR3 reads TGTGCCAGCACCTCGGGTGCCGTCTACGAGCAGTACTTC.